This TCR beta chain was documented in a study of cytomegalovirus exposure and HLA in healthy donors. Points from the study as a whole: In a later analysis, most CMV-associated TCR beta chains appeared HLA-restricted. Some V segments, including TRBV6-2 and TRBV6-3, were excluded as indistinguishable.

Donors consisted of healthy bone marrow donors. As regards this clone: The antigen is undetermined.

The CDR3 covers 14 residues. Trimming took 1 base from V and 2 from J; bases not matched to a gene: 1. The germline V gene encodes CDR1 PRHDT and CDR2 FYEKMQ (reference sequence). Primers included in the PCR were 60 Vbeta and 13 Jbeta primers. Only in-frame clones appear in the TCRdb table, and some are missing; sequencing was by immunoSEQ multiplex PCR. Found here are about 160,000 clones, over 70% of them singletons; the top ten hold about 7.7%. The clonotype originates from a middle-aged woman in good health and CMV-seropositive. The sequencing input was PBMCs. The genes are TRBV13 and TRBJ2-7; the match to TRBD2 covers 8 bases. The CDR3 spells CASSLEAGAYEQYF. The CDR3 DNA follows: TGTGCCAGCAGCTTAGAAGCGGGGGCCTACGAGCAGTACTTC.